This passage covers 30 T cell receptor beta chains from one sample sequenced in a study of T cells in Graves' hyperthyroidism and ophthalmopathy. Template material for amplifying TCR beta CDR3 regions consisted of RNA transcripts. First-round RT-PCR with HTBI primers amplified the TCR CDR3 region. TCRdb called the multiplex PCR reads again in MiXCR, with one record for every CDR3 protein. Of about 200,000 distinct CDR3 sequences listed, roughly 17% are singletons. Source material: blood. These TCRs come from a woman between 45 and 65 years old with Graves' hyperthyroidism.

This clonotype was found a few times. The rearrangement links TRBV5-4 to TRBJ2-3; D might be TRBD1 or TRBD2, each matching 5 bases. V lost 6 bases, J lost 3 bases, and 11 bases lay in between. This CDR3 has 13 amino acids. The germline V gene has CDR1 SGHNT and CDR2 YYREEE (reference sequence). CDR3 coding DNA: TGTGCCAGCAATGAGAGGGGTACAGATACGCAGTATTTT. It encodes CASNERGTDTQYF.

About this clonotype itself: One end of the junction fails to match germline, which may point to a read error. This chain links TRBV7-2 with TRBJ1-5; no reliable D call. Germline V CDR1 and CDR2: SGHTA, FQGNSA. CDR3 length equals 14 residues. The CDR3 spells CASQPGLHNQPQHF. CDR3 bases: TGTGCCAGCCAACCCGGACTGCACAATCAGCCCCAGCATTTC. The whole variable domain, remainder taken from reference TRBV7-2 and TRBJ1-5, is GAGVSQSPSNKVTEKGKDVELRCDPISGHTALYWYRQSLGQGLEFLIYFQGNSAPDKSGLPSDRFSAERTGGSVSTLTIQRTQQEDSAVYLCASQPGLHNQPQHFGDGTRLSIL.

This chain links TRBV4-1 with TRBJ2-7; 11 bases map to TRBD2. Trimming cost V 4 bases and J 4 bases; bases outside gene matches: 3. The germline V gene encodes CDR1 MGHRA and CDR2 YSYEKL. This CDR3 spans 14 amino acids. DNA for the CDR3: TGCGCCAGCAGCCCTAGCGGGAGGTCTTACGAGCAGTACTTC. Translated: CASSPSGRSYEQYF.

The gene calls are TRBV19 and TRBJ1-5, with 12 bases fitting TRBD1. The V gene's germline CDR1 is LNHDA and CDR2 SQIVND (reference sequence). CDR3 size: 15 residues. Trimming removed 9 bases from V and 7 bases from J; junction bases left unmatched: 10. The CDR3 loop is CASLPGTGGVQPQHF. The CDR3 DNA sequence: TGTGCCAGCCTTCCCGGGACAGGGGGCGTGCAGCCCCAGCATTTT.

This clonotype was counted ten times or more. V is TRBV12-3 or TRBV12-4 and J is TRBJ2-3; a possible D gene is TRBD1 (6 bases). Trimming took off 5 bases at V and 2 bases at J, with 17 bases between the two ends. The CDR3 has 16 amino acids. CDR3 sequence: CASSGIQGLPTDTQYF. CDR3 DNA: TGTGCCAGCAGTGGAATACAGGGTCTTCCCACAGATACGCAGTATTTT.

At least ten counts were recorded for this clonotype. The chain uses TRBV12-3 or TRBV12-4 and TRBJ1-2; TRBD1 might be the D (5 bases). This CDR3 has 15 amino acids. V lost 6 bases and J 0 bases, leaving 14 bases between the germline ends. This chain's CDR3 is CASSRGAGANYGYTF. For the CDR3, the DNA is TGTGCCAGCAGCCGCGGCGCGGGGGCTAACTATGGCTACACCTTC.

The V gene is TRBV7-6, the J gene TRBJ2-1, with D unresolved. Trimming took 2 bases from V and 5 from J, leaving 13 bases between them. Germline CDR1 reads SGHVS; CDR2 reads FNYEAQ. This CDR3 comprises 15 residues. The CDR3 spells CASSLLSTANNEQFF. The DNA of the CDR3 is TGTGCCAGCAGCTTATTATCTACAGCTAACAATGAGCAGTTCTTC.

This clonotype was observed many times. The chain's CDR3 is CSVGGGGAYNEQFF. The CDR3 DNA reads TGCAGCGTGGGGGGCGGGGGAGCCTACAATGAGCAGTTCTTC. The V gene is TRBV29-1, the J gene TRBJ2-1; perhaps TRBD2 as D (7 bases). Germline assignment: CDR1 SQVTM and CDR2 ANQGSEA. V was shortened by 6 bases and J by 2 bases, with 14 bases between the two germline ends. The CDR3 runs to 14 residues.

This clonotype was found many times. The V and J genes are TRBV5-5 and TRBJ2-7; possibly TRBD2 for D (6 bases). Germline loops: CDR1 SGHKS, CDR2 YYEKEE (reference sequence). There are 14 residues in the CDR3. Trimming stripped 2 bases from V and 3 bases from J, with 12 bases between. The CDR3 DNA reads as TGTGCCAGCAGCTTACTCTGGGGGGACTACGAGCAGTACTTC. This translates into CASSLLWGDYEQYF.

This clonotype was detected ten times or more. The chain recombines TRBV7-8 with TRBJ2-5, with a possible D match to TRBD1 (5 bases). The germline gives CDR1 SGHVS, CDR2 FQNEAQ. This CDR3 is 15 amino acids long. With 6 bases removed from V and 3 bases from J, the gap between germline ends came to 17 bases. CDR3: CASRLRGTVKETQYF. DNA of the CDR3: TGTGCCAGCAGACTTAGGGGCACAGTGAAAGAGACCCAGTACTTC. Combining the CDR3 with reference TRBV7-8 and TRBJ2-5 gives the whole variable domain GAGVSQSPRYKVAKRGQDVALRCDPISGHVSLFWYQQALGQGPEFLTYFQNEAQLDKSGLPSDRFFAERPEGSVSTLKIQRTQQEDSAVYLCASRLRGTVKETQYFGPGTRLLVL.

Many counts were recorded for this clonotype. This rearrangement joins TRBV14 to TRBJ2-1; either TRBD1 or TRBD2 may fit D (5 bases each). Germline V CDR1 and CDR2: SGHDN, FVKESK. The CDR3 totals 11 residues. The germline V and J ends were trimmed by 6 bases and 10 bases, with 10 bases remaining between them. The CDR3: CASRDRDEQFF. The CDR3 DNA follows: TGTGCCAGCAGAGACCGGGACGAGCAGTTCTTC.

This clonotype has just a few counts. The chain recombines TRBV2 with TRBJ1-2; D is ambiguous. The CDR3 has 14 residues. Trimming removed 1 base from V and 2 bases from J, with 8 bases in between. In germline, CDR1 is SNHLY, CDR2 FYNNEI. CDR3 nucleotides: TGTGCCAGCAGTGAAGAGGTCGGCAACTATGGCTACACCTTC. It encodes CASSEEVGNYGYTF.

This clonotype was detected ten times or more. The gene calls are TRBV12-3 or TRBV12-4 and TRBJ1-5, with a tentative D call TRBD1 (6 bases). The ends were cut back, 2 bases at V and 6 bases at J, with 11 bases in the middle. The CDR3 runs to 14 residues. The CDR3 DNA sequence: TGTGCCAGCAGTTTACCGGGGGGCCTTCAGCCCCAGCATTTT. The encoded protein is CASSLPGGLQPQHF.

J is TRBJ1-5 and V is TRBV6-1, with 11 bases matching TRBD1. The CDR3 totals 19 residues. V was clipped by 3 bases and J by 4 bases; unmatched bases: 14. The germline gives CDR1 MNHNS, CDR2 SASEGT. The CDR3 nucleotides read TGTGCCAGCAGTGATTCCGGACAGGGGGCTATCCTTGGGAATCAGCCCCAGCATTTT. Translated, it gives CASSDSGQGAILGNQPQHF.

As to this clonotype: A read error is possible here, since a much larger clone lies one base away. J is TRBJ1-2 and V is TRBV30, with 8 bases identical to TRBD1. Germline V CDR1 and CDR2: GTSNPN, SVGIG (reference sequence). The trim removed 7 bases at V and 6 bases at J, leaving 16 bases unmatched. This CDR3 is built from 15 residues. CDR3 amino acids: CASEPPGQGQDGYTF. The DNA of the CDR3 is TGTGCCTCCGAACCTCCTGGACAGGGTCAGGATGGCTACACCTTC.

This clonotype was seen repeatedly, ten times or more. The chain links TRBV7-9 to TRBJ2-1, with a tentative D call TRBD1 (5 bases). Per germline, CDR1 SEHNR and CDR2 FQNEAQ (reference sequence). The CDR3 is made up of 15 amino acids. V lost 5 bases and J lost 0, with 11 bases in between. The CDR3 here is CASSVRASSYNEQFF. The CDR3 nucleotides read TGTGCCAGCAGCGTCAGGGCCAGCTCCTACAATGAGCAGTTCTTC. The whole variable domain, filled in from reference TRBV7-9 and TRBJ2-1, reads DTGVSQNPRHKITKRGQNVTFRCDPISEHNRLYWYRQTLGQGPEFLTYFQNEAQLEKSRLLSDRFSAERPKGSFSTLEIQRTEQGDSAMYLCASSVRASSYNEQFFGPGTRLTVL.

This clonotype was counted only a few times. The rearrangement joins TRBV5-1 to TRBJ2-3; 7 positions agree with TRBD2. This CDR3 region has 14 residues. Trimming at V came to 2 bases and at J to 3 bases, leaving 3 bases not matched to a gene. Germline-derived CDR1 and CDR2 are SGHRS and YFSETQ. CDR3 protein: CASSFGLGTDTQYF. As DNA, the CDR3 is TGCGCCAGCAGCTTCGGACTAGGAACAGATACGCAGTATTTT.

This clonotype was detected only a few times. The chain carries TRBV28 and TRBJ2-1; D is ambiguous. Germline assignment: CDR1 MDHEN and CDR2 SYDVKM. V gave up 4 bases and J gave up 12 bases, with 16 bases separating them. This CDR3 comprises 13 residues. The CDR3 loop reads CASSSLGPPWQFF. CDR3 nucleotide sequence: TGTGCCAGCAGTTCCTTGGGCCCGCCTTGGCAGTTCTTC.

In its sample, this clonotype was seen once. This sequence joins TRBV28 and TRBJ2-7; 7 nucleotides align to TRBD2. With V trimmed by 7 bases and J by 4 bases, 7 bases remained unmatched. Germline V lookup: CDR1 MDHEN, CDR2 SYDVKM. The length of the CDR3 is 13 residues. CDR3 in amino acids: CASNRGGWYEQYF. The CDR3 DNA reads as TGTGCCAGCAATAGGGGAGGGTGGTACGAGCAGTACTTC. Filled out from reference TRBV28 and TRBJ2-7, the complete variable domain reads DVKVTQSSRYLVKRTGEKVFLECVQDMDHENMFWYRQDPGLGLRLIYFSYDVKMKEKGDIPEGYSVSREKKERFSLILESASTNQTSMYLCASNRGGWYEQYFGPGTRLTVT.

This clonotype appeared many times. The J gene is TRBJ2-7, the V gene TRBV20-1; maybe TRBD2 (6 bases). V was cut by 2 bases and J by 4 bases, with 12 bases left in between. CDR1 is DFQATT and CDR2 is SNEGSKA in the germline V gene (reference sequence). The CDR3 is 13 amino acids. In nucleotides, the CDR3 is TGCAGTGCTAGATACCGGGGGACTTACGAGCAGTACTTC. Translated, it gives CSARYRGTYEQYF.

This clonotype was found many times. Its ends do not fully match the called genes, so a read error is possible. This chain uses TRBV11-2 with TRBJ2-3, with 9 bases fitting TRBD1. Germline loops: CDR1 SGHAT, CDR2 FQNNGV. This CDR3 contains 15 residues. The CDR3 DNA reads TGTGCCAGCAGCATAGACAGGGGGAACGCAGATACGCAGTATTTT. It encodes CASSIDRGNADTQYF.

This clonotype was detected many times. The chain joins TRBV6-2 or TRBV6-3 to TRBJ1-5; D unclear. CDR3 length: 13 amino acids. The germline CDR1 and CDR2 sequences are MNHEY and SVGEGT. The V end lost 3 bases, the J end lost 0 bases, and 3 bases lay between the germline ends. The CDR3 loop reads CASSYLSNQPQHF. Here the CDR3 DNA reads TGTGCCAGCAGTTATCTTAGCAATCAGCCCCAGCATTTT.

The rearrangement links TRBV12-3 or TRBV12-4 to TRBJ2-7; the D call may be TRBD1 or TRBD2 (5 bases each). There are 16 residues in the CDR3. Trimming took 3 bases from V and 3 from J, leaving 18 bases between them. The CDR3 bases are TGTGCCAGCAGTTTTGGCCCGGGGCGGAAACTCTACGAGCAGTACTTC. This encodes CASSFGPGRKLYEQYF.

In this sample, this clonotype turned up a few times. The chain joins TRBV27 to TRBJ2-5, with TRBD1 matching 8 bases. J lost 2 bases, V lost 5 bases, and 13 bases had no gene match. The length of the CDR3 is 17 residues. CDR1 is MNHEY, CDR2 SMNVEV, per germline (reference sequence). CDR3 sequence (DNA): TGTGCCAGCAGTCCCTGGACAGGGCACCCGAAGCAAGAGACCCAGTACTTC. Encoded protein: CASSPWTGHPKQETQYF.

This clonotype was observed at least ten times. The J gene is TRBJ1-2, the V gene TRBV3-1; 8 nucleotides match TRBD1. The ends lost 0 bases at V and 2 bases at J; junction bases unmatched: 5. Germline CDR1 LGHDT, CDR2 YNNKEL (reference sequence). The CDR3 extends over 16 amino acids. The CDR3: CASSQEWDRNNYGYTF. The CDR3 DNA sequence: TGTGCCAGCAGCCAAGAGTGGGACAGGAACAACTATGGCTACACCTTC.

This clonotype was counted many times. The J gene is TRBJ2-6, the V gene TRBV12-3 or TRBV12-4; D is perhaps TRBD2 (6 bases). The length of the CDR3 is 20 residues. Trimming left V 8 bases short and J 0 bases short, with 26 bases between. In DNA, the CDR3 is TGTGCCAGCCGCGGCGGGGCCAGGGACCTGAAAAGCTCTGGGGCCAACGTCCTGACTTTC. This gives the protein CASRGGARDLKSSGANVLTF.

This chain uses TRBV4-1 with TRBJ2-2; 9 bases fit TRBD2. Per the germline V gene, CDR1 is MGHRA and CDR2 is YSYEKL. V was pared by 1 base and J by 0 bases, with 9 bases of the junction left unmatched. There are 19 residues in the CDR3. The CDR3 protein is CASSQVILAGYANTGELFF. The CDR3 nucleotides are TGCGCCAGCAGCCAAGTTATCCTAGCGGGGTACGCGAACACCGGGGAGCTGTTTTTT.

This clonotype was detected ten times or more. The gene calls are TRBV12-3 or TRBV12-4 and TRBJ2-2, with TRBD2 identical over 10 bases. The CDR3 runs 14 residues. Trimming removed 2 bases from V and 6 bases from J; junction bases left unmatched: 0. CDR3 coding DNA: TGTGCCAGCAGTTTACTAGCGGGAGCCGGGGAGCTGTTTTTT. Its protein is CASSLLAGAGELFF.

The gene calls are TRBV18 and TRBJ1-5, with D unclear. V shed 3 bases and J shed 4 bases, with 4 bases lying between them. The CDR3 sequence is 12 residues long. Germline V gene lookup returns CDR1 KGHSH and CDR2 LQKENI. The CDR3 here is CASSPENQPQHF. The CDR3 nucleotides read TGTGCCAGCTCACCCGAAAATCAGCCCCAGCATTTT.

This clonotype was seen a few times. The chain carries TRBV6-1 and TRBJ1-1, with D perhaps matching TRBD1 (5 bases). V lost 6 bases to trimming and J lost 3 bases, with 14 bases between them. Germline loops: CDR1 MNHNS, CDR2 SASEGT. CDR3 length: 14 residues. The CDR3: CASSPQAGYTEAFF. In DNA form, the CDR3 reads TGTGCCAGCAGCCCACAGGCGGGGTACACTGAAGCTTTCTTT.